This TCR beta chain derives from a study of human T cells and chemical hapten exposure. Study as a whole: The study traced per-sample TCR yield variation mainly to small differences in pooled library volumes.

V gave up 3 bases and J gave up 0 bases; unmatched junction bases: 7. CDR1 is MNHEY and CDR2 is SMNVEV in the germline V gene (reference sequence). CDR3 length equals 18 residues. Time point defined: healthy volunteer bleed at 2 weeks. Unfractionated whole blood served as the source for total RNA extraction. Individual cDNA molecules each carried unique molecular identifiers attached by the library. Study processing details: There were a median of approximately 100,000 TCRs per sample, with a range from about 23,224 to 690,600. TCRdb fed the RACE reads into MiXCR, producing one record per CDR3 protein. V and J calls and clone size were set by TCRdb, not the authors. The table shows some 46,000 distinct CDR3 sequences, with about 3.9% occurring only once.

This clonotype originated in a female donor in good health. Some clones in this sample may be carry-over from other donors' samples. The sequencing input was whole blood. This sequence joins TRBV27 and TRBJ1-5; TRBD1 aligns across 11 bases. The CDR3 bases are TGTGCCAGCAGTTTCAGGACAGGGGGCCCCTATAGCAATCAGCCCCAGCATTTT. Translated: CASSFRTGGPYSNQPQHF.